The rows below give T cell receptor beta chains drawn from one sample of a study of human T cells and chemical hapten exposure. One entry per CDR3 protein results from TCRdb running MiXCR on the RACE reads. The sample holds 71,000 or so distinct CDR3 sequences; more than 8% are singletons and the top ten take about 3.1%. The source material was whole blood, sampled in connection with sensitization to the hapten diphenylcyclopropenone (DPC). These receptors were obtained from a woman between 40 and 50 years old with alopecia areata. Some clones in this sample may be carry-over from other donors' samples. Both conserved end residues are part of each CDR3. The D gene is left open where the match is weak. Some rows have no size entry. The others give once, few or many, or a class for an expanded clone.

cdr3_aa cdr3_nt v_call clone_size j_call d_call
CASSLDLTLGREAFF TGTGCCAGCAGCCTAGACCTTACCCTGGGCAGGGAAGCTTTCTTT TRBV7-8 many TRBJ1-1 .
CASSPGLYEQYF TGTGCCAGCAGCCCAGGCCTCTACGAGCAGTACTTC TRBV7-2 few TRBJ2-7 .
CSVAASYEQYF TGCAGCGTTGCCGCCAGCTACGAGCAGTACTTC TRBV29-1 many TRBJ2-7 .
CASPSYRGPEAFF TGTGCCAGCCCTTCCTATCGAGGCCCCGAAGCTTTCTTT TRBV6-2/TRBV6-3 few TRBJ1-1 .
CASSLNGAHTDTQYF TGTGCCAGCAGCCTCAACGGGGCTCACACAGATACGCAGTATTTT TRBV6-5 many TRBJ2-3 .
CASSHGRGDYNEQFF TGTGCCAGCAGTCATGGGCGGGGCGACTACAATGAGCAGTTCTTC TRBV2 many TRBJ2-1 .
CASSSIGEGERLSTEAFF TGTGCCAGCAGCTCGATAGGAGAGGGGGAACGGTTGAGCACTGAAGCTTTCTTT TRBV7-6 many TRBJ1-1 .
CAYWRRSWELFF TGTGCCTATTGGAGGAGGAGCTGGGAGCTGTTTTTT TRBV30 few TRBJ2-2 .
CASSQDPGTGGYTF TGTGCCAGCAGCCAAGATCCCGGGACTGGAGGCTACACCTTC TRBV3-1 many TRBJ1-2 .
CASSYSKPGHEQFF TGTGCCAGCAGTTACTCGAAGCCCGGGCATGAGCAGTTCTTC TRBV6-5 many TRBJ2-1 .
CASSLGQINSPLHF TGTGCCAGCAGCTTAGGGCAGATTAATTCACCCCTCCACTTT TRBV7-3 many TRBJ1-6 .
CASSFWGSGANVLTF TGTGCCAGCAGCTTTTGGGGGTCTGGGGCCAACGTCCTGACTTTC TRBV7-9 few TRBJ2-6 .
CAISDGTAFYEQYF TGTGCCATCAGTGATGGGACAGCATTCTACGAGCAGTACTTC TRBV10-3 many TRBJ2-7 TRBD1
CASSPSPSYEQYF TGCGCCAGCAGCCCGTCCCCATCCTACGAGCAGTACTTC TRBV4-3 many TRBJ2-7 .
CSANRGGNSNQPQHF TGCAGTGCTAACAGGGGGGGTAATAGCAATCAGCCCCAGCATTTT TRBV20-1 many TRBJ1-5 TRBD1
CASSSAPGPQKPNEQFF TGTGCCAGCAGCTCGGCCCCGGGACCTCAAAAACCTAATGAGCAGTTCTTC TRBV13 many TRBJ2-1 .
CASSLARGSGMQETQYF TGTGCCAGCAGCTTAGCCCGAGGAAGCGGGATGCAAGAGACCCAGTACTTC TRBV7-8 many TRBJ2-5 TRBD2
CASSVGGDGLAFF TGTGCCAGCAGCGTAGGTGGGGACGGACTAGCTTTCTTT TRBV9 many TRBJ1-1 .
CASSYPTGGRAFF TGTGCCAGCAGTTACCCGACAGGGGGGAGAGCTTTCTTT TRBV6-5 many TRBJ1-1 TRBD1
CSARVLAGGRTDTQYF TGCAGTGCTAGGGTACTAGCGGGGGGACGCACAGATACGCAGTATTTT TRBV20-1 many TRBJ2-3 TRBD2
CAFSGRETQYF TGTGCCTTCTCTGGCAGGGAGACCCAGTACTTC TRBV30 many TRBJ2-5 .
CSARDPLVVTDTQYF TGCAGTGCTAGAGATCCGCTAGTCGTAACAGATACGCAGTATTTT TRBV20-1 . TRBJ2-3 .
CASSLVPTASGANVLTF TGTGCCAGCAGCTTAGTTCCCACAGCCTCTGGGGCCAACGTCCTGACTTTC TRBV7-6 few TRBJ2-6 .
CASSLFSGVTGELFF TGTGCCAGCAGCTTATTTAGCGGAGTCACCGGGGAGCTGTTTTTT TRBV11-2 . TRBJ2-2 .
CSASLGGPGELFF TGCAGTGCTAGCTTGGGTGGCCCCGGGGAGCTGTTTTTT TRBV20-1 few TRBJ2-2 .
CASSHPDRIQETQYF TGCGCCAGCAGCCACCCGGACAGGATACAAGAGACCCAGTACTTC TRBV4-1 many TRBJ2-5 TRBD1
CASSPGTTTINNIQYF TGTGCCAGCTCACCAGGGACAACTACGATTAATAACATTCAGTACTTC TRBV18 . TRBJ2-4 .
CASSPLSIGADTQYF TGTGCCAGCAGCCCGCTCTCGATTGGTGCAGATACGCAGTATTTT TRBV5-6 few TRBJ2-3 .
CASSQDRRQGRTDTQYF TGCGCCAGCAGCCAAGATAGGCGGCAGGGTCGCACAGATACGCAGTATTTT TRBV4-3 many TRBJ2-3 .
CASSSQGFDTQYF TGTGCCAGCAGTTCCCAGGGGTTCGATACGCAGTATTTT TRBV6-6 . TRBJ2-3 .
CASNQDRGPDQPQHF TGTGCCAGCAACCAGGATAGGGGGCCGGATCAGCCCCAGCATTTT TRBV28 many TRBJ1-5 TRBD1
CASSYGTTLYEQYF TGTGCCAGCAGTTACGGGACTACGCTCTACGAGCAGTACTTC TRBV6-6 many TRBJ2-7 TRBD2
CASRWGGATEAFF TGTGCCAGCCGTTGGGGGGGCGCGACTGAAGCTTTCTTT TRBV12-3/TRBV12-4 many TRBJ1-1 .
CASSQQGSYGYTF TGTGCCAGCAGCCAACAGGGATCATATGGCTACACCTTC TRBV3-1 few TRBJ1-2 .
CASSYSWDRGDEQFF TGTGCCAGCAGTTACTCGTGGGACAGGGGCGATGAGCAGTTCTTC TRBV6-6 many TRBJ2-1 TRBD1
CASSLDSPYEQYF TGTGCCAGCAGCTTGGACAGCCCCTACGAGCAGTACTTC TRBV28 many TRBJ2-7 .